A single sample gave rise to the 10 T cell receptor beta chains below, sequenced in a study of shared clonotypes between healthy human individuals. Sequencing was performed with immunoSEQ multiplex PCR; in TCRdb, only in-frame clones are kept and a portion is missing. The sample holds around 1.1 million clones, approximately 77% seen once. Sequencing was done on a sample of memory CD4+ T cells from PBMCs. Indicated subset: CD45RA-negative fraction. These receptors were collected from a man between 18 and 35 years old in good health. Some clones in this sample may be carry-over from other donors' samples.

This chain uses TRBV2 with TRBJ1-1; D not certain. The CDR3 has 13 residues. Germline-derived CDR1 and CDR2 are SNHLY and FYNNEI. Trimming removed 8 bases from V and 2 bases from J, with 12 bases in between. The CDR3 DNA sequence: TGTGCCAGCCTGATGACACTCAACACTGAAGCTTTCTTT. It yields the protein CASLMTLNTEAFF.

This clone showed up just once. V and J are TRBV28 and TRBJ2-7; D might be TRBD1 or TRBD2, each matching 5 bases. Germline V lookup: CDR1 MDHEN, CDR2 SYDVKM. V lost 10 bases and J lost 3, with 19 bases in between. The CDR3 spans 14 residues. CDR3: CATSPGTRNYEQYF. CDR3 coding DNA: TGTGCCACCTCTCCAGGGACCCGAAACTACGAGCAGTACTTC.

This clone was observed a few times. The rearrangement joins TRBV19 to TRBJ1-2, with 7 nucleotides matching TRBD1. Germline lookup yields CDR1 LNHDA and CDR2 SQIVND (reference sequence). V gave up 2 bases and J gave up 3 bases; unmatched junction bases: 12. The CDR3 sequence is 17 residues long. The CDR3 reads CASSILEGAAKDYGYTF. The CDR3, as DNA: TGTGCCAGTAGTATATTGGAGGGGGCCGCAAAGGACTATGGCTACACCTTC. Drawing the rest from reference TRBV19 and TRBJ1-2, the complete variable domain is DGGITQSPKYLFRKEGQNVTLSCEQNLNHDAMYWYRQDPGQGLRLIYYSQIVNDFQKGDIAEGYSVSREKKESFPLTVTSAQKNPTAFYLCASSILEGAAKDYGYTFGSGTRLTVV.

The chain carries TRBV4-2 and TRBJ2-5, with D maybe TRBD2 (6 bases). The CDR3 spans 15 residues. CDR1 LGHNA and CDR2 YNFKEQ come from the germline V gene. V gave up 0 bases and J gave up 6 bases, with 14 bases separating them. The CDR3 DNA sequence: TGTGCCAGCAGCCAAGAGGTCGGGACTCAAAAGACCCAGTACTTC. As protein: CASSQEVGTQKTQYF.

The chain uses TRBV27 and TRBJ2-1; D is perhaps TRBD1 (5 bases). This CDR3 spans 15 amino acids. The germline CDR1 and CDR2 sequences are MNHEY and SMNVEV (reference sequence). The V end was cut by 2 bases, the J end by 4 bases, with 12 bases between. The CDR3 sequence: CASSLGQGPYNEQFF. As DNA, the CDR3 is TGTGCCAGCAGTTTAGGGCAGGGCCCTTACAATGAGCAGTTCTTC.

The chain uses TRBV11-2 and TRBJ2-5, with 9 bases fitting TRBD2. Per germline, CDR1 SGHAT and CDR2 FQNNGV. The length of the CDR3 is 18 residues. The J segment lost 5 bases and the V segment lost 1 base, leaving 14 bases of the junction unmatched. The CDR3 loop reads CASSLVGAGGPSGETQYF. The CDR3 region has the DNA TGTGCCAGCAGCTTAGTAGGCGCGGGAGGGCCCTCCGGGGAGACCCAGTACTTC.

This chain uses TRBV28 with TRBJ1-2, with TRBD1 as a possible D gene (5 bases). CDR3 size: 13 residues. Trimming cost V 7 bases and J 4 bases, with 13 bases left between them. CDR1 is MDHEN and CDR2 is SYDVKM in the germline V gene. CDR3 sequence: CASTPGRAYGYTF. Written as DNA, the CDR3 is TGTGCCAGCACACCTGGCAGGGCCTATGGCTACACCTTC.

This clone was seen just once. The gene calls are TRBV7-9 and TRBJ2-1, with a tentative D call TRBD1 (5 bases). Germline loops: CDR1 SEHNR, CDR2 FQNEAQ (reference sequence). V was cut by 5 bases and J by 12 bases, with 20 bases left in between. This CDR3 is 14 amino acids long. The CDR3 DNA is TGTGCCAGCAGCGGAACGACAGCCTTAGTAGCGCAGTTCTTC. This codes for CASSGTTALVAQFF.

This clone was detected many times. The chain links TRBV7-9 to TRBJ1-2; D is unclear. Germline CDR1 SEHNR, CDR2 FQNEAQ (reference sequence). Trimming removed 2 bases from V and 2 bases from J, with 6 bases in between. The CDR3 spans 13 residues. Here the CDR3 DNA reads TGTGCCAGCAGCTTACTTGGGAACTATGGCTACACCTTC. Translated, it gives CASSLLGNYGYTF.

V usage is TRBV5-4 and J usage is TRBJ2-4; 9 bases are a match to TRBD1. The CDR3 runs 14 residues. V gave up 4 bases and J gave up 6 bases; unmatched junction bases: 5. The germline V gene has CDR1 SGHNT and CDR2 YYREEE (reference sequence). The CDR3: CASSGGQGGNIQYF. DNA of the CDR3: TGTGCCAGCAGCGGGGGACAGGGCGGAAACATTCAGTACTTC.